Listed below are T cell receptor beta chains from one sample, sequenced in a study of cytomegalovirus exposure and HLA in healthy donors. Only in-frame clones appear in the TCRdb table, and some are missing; sequencing was by immunoSEQ multiplex PCR. The top ten clones hold 5.5% of a sample with 130,000 or so clones, roughly 8.3% of them seen once. The material sequenced was PBMCs. Receptor source: a man in his forties in good health and CMV-seronegative. Each CDR3 is given with its conserved first and last residue. A D gene is named only where the DNA matches it firmly. Size is stated for part of the rows, as once, few or many counts, or as a class when the clone is expanded.

d_gene	abundance	j_gene	v_gene	CDR3nt	CDR3aa
TRBD2	NA	TRBJ2-3	TRBV5-1	TGCGCCAGCAGTGCCGGACTAGCGGGGATGTACCTCGCCCCAGATACGCAGTATTTT	CASSAGLAGMYLAPDTQYF
NA	NA	TRBJ1-5	TRBV12-5	TGTGCTAGTGGTCGGACAGTCACCAATCAGCCCCAGCATTTT	CASGRTVTNQPQHF
NA	NA	TRBJ2-2	TRBV19	TGTGCCGCATCTCTAGGTTCTAGGGAGCTGTTTTTT	CAASLGSRELFF
NA	few	TRBJ1-5	TRBV4-2	TGTGCCAGCAGCCAAGAACTTGATCAGCCCCAGCATTTT	CASSQELDQPQHF
NA	NA	TRBJ1-2	TRBV5-1	TGCGCCAGCAGCCGAGGGCCTGGACAGAGCTCTTATGGCTACACCTTC	CASSRGPGQSSYGYTF
NA	few	TRBJ2-7	TRBV10-2	TGCGCCAGCAGGCTTCTTCCGGGACTGGAATACGAGCAGTACTTC	CASRLLPGLEYEQYF
TRBD2	NA	TRBJ2-5	TRBV11-3	TGTGCCAGCAGCGGCAGCGGGGGCCTGGGGGGGACCCAGTACTTC	CASSGSGGLGGTQYF
NA	NA	TRBJ2-7	TRBV29-1	TGCAGCGCGATCCCTGGGCTCTTTTCCTACGAGCAGTACTTC	CSAIPGLFSYEQYF
NA	few	TRBJ1-6	TRBV19	TGTGCCAGTAGTATCGGGAATTCACCCCTTCACTTT	CASSIGNSPLHF
TRBD1	few	TRBJ2-5	TRBV29-1	TGCAGCGGAGAAAACAGGGGGCGGGAGACCCAGTACTTC	CSGENRGRETQYF
TRBD1	NA	TRBJ1-1	TRBV9	TGTGCCAGCAGCGCCCGGGACAGTTTGATGAACACTGAAGCTTTCTTT	CASSARDSLMNTEAFF
NA	few	TRBJ2-7	TRBV5-6	TGTGCCAGCAGCTTGTCGCCACAGTTAAGCTACGAGCAGTACTTC	CASSLSPQLSYEQYF
NA	few	TRBJ2-2	TRBV7-9	TGTGCCAGCAGCCGTACAGGGACCGGGGAGCTGTTTTTT	CASSRTGTGELFF
NA	NA	TRBJ2-1	TRBV11-2	TGTGCCAGCAGCTTAGGGACTGGCTCCTACAATGAGCAGTTCTTC	CASSLGTGSYNEQFF
NA	NA	TRBJ1-6	TRBV13	TGTGCCAGCAGCTTAGGGGACCGGCGGGAGTCACCCCTCCACTTT	CASSLGDRRESPLHF
TRBD2	few	TRBJ2-1	TRBV29-1	TGCAGCGTTGGGACTAGCGGGGGGGCCGAAGAGCAGTTCTTC	CSVGTSGGAEEQFF
NA	few	TRBJ2-7	TRBV13	TGTGCCAGCAAGGCACAGGCGTCCGAGCAGTACTTC	CASKAQASEQYF
NA	few	TRBJ1-4	TRBV30	TGTGCGGGGGGGGGAATAAATGAAAAACTGTTTTTT	CAGGGINEKLFF
NA	NA	TRBJ1-1	TRBV4-2	TGTGCCAGCAGCCAAGATCTGGGGCCTCTGGCAGCTTTCTTT	CASSQDLGPLAAFF